This is a list of T cell receptor beta chains from one sample in a study of cytomegalovirus exposure and HLA in healthy donors. Here immunoSEQ multiplex PCR was the method, and the copy in TCRdb shows in-frame clones only, minus some. The sample consists of some 150,000 clones, 65% to 90% of them appearing once. Material for sequencing was PBMCs. These receptors came from a man aged 45-60 years in good health and CMV-seropositive. CDR3s include the opening cysteine and the closing phenylalanine or tryptophan. D genes are given only for firm matches. Clone size is stated in some rows and not others, as once, few, many or a class when expanded.

CDR3 | DNA | J | V | D | size
CASSLSSGEIYEQYF | TGCGCCAGCAGCTTGTCTAGCGGAGAAATCTACGAGCAGTACTTC | TRBJ2-7 | TRBV5-1 | TRBD2 | .
CASSTGQGTEQYF | TGTGCCAGCAGCACGGGACAGGGTACCGAGCAGTACTTC | TRBJ2-7 | TRBV7-9 | TRBD1 | .
CASSSGLAGPSGTQYF | TGTGCCAGCAGTTCCGGACTAGCGGGGCCCTCGGGGACGCAGTATTTT | TRBJ2-3 | TRBV28 | TRBD2 | .
CASSQDAGYGYTF | TGCGCCAGCAGCCAAGATGCGGGCTATGGCTACACCTTC | TRBJ1-2 | TRBV4-1 | . | few
CASSDPGQARYTF | TGTGCCAGCAGTGACCCGGGACAGGCGCGCTACACCTTC | TRBJ1-2 | TRBV6-1 | TRBD1 | .
CASSVVAGLGELFF | TGTGCCAGCAGCGTAGTTGCGGGCCTTGGGGAGCTGTTTTTT | TRBJ2-2 | TRBV9 | . | .
CASKAGELDEQYF | TGTGCCAGCAAAGCGGGAGAGCTGGACGAGCAGTACTTC | TRBJ2-7 | TRBV2 | TRBD2 | .
CASSPPGSTNSPLHF | TGTGCCAGCAGTCCTCCCGGGAGTACAAATTCACCCCTCCACTTT | TRBJ1-6 | TRBV28 | . | few
CASSFRTGSFTEAFF | TGTGCCAGCAGCTTCCGGACAGGGTCTTTCACTGAAGCTTTCTTT | TRBJ1-1 | TRBV7-2 | TRBD1 | .
CASSLLGLPYNEQFF | TGTGCCAGCAGTTTACTTGGACTACCGTACAATGAGCAGTTCTTC | TRBJ2-1 | TRBV27 | . | few
CASSATGQLNTEAFF | TGTGCCAGCAGTGCCACTGGACAATTGAACACTGAAGCTTTCTTT | TRBJ1-1 | TRBV6-5 | . | .